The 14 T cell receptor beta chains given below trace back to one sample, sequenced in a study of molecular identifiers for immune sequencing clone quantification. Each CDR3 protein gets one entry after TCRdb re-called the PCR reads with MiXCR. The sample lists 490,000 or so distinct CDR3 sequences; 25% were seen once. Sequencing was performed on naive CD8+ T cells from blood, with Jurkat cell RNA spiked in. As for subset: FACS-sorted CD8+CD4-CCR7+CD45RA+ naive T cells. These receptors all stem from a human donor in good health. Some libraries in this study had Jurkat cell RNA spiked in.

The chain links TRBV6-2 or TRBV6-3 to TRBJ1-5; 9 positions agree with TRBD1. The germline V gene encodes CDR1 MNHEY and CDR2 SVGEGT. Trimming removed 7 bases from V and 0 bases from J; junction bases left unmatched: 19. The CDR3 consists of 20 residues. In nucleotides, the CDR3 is TGTGCCAGCACATCGTCAAGACCGGGACAGGGATATTATAGCAATCAGCCCCAGCATTTT. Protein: CASTSSRPGQGYYSNQPQHF.

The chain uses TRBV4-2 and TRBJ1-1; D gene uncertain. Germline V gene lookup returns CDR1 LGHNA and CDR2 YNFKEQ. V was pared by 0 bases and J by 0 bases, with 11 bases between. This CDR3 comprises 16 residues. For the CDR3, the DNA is TGTGCCAGCAGCCAAGACGATGGCACGTTGAACACTGAAGCTTTCTTT. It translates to CASSQDDGTLNTEAFF.

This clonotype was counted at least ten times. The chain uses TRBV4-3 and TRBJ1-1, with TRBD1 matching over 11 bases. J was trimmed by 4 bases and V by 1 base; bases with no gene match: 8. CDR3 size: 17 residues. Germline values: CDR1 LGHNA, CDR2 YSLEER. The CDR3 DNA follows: TGCGCCAGCAGCCAAGGGGGACAGGGGGTGGCGGCCACTGAAGCTTTCTTT. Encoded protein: CASSQGGQGVAATEAFF.

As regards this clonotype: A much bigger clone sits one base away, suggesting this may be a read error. The DNA of the CDR3 is TGTGCCAGCTCGGGACAGAGGGTTCCCATTCAGTACTTC. As protein: CASSGQRVPIQYF. The rearrangement links TRBV7-9 to TRBJ2-4; TRBD1 matches 7 bases. This CDR3 contains 13 residues. The trim removed 8 bases at V and 9 bases at J, leaving 10 bases unmatched. CDR1 and CDR2 (germline): SEHNR, FQNEAQ (reference sequence). Using reference TRBV7-9 and TRBJ2-4 for the parts outside the CDR3, the full variable domain is DTGVSQNPRHKITKRGQNVTFRCDPISEHNRLYWYRQTLGQGPEFLTYFQNEAQLEKSRLLSDRFSAERPKGSFSTLEIQRTEQGDSAMYLCASSGQRVPIQYFGAGTRLSVL.

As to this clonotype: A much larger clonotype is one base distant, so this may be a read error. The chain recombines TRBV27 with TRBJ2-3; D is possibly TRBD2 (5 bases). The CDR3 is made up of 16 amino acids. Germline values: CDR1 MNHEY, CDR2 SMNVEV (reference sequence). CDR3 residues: CASSFLPAALTDMQYF. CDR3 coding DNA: TGTGCCAGCAGTTTTCTCCCAGCGGCCCTCACAGATATGCAGTATTTT.

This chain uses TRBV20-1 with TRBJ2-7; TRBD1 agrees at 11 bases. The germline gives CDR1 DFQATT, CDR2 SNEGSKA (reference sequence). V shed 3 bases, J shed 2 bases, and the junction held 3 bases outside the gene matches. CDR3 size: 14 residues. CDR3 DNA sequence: TGCAGTGCTAGGGGACAGGGGGTGACCTACGAGCAGTACTTC. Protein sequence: CSARGQGVTYEQYF.

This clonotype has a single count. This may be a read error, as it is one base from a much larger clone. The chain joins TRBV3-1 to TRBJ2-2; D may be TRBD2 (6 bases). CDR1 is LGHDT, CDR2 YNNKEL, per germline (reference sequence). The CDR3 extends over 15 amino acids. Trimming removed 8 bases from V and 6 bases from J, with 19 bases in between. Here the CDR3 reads CASGGGTLDSGELFF. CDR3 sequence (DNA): TGTGCCAGCGGCGGAGGGACCCTGGACTCCGGGGAGCTGTTTTTT.

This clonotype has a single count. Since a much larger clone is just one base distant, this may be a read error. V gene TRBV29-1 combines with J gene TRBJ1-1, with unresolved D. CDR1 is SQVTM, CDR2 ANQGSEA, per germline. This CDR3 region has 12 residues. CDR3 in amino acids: CSVTLQNTDAFF. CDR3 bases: TGCAGCGTTACACTCCAGAACACTGACGCTTTCTTT.

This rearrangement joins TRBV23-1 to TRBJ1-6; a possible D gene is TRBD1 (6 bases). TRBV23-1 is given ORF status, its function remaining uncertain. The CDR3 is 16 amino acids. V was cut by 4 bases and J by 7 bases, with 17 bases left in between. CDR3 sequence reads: CASSPQGMEMNSPLHF. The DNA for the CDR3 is TGCGCCAGCAGTCCTCAGGGGATGGAGATGAATTCACCCCTCCACTTT.

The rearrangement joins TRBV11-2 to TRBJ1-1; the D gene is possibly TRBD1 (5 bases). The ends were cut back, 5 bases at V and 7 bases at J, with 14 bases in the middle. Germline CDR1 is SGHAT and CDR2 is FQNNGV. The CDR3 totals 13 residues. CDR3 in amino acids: CASSPGARDEAFF. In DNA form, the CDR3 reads TGTGCCAGCAGCCCCGGGGCCCGGGATGAAGCTTTCTTT.

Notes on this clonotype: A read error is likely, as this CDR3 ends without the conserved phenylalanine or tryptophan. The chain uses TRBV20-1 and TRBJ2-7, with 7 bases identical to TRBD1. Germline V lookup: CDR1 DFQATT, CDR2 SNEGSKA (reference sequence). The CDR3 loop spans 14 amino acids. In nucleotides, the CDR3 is TGCAGCGTCGAGCCCAGGGGGAAGGGCTACGAGCAGTACTCC. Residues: CSVEPRGKGYEQYS.

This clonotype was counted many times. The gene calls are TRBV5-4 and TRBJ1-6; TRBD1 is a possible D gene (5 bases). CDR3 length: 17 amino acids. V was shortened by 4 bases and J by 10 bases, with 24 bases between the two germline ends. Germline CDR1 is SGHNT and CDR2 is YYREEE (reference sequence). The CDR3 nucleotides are TGTGCCAGCAGCGAAACCACGGGACTGAATGGCGGCTCACCCCTCCACTTT. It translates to CASSETTGLNGGSPLHF.

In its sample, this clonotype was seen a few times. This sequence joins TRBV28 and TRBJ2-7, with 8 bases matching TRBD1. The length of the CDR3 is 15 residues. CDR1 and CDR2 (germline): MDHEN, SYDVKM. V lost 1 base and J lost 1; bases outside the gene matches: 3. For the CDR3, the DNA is TGTGCCAGCAGTTTATCTCGGACAGGGTCCTACGAGCAGTACTTC. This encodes CASSLSRTGSYEQYF.

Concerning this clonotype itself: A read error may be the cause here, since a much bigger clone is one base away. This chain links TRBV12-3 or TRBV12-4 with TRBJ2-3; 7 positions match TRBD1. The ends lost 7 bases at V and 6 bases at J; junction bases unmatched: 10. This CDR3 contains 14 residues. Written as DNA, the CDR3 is TGTGCCAGCACCGGGACAGCCCTTTTTGATACGCAGTATTTT. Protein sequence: CASTGTALFDTQYF.